This TCR beta chain came from a study of T cell changes during pregnancy in multiple sclerosis. From germline, CDR1 is SQVTM and CDR2 ANQGSEA. This CDR3 spans 16 amino acids. J was trimmed by 0 bases and V by 4 bases; bases with no gene match: 8. Some clones are missing from TCRdb's copy, which holds only in-frame ones; the method was immunoSEQ multiplex PCR. Among tens of thousands of clones listed, over 80% were seen once. The clonotype was recovered from a female donor with multiple sclerosis, enrolled in a pregnancy study. The specimen was CD4+ T cells from peripheral blood mononuclear cells, collected before pregnancy. This chain links TRBV29-1 with TRBJ2-5; 10 bases are shared with TRBD2. The CDR3 protein is CSVARERGGYQETQYF. DNA of the CDR3: TGCAGCGTTGCCCGGGAGCGGGGGGGGTACCAAGAGACCCAGTACTTC.